The next 21 T cell receptor beta chains were all read from a single sample in a study of blood T cell repertoires in COVID-19 (dated by TCRdb to the early 2020s). Library generation was performed with the immunoSEQ multiplex PCR assay. Imported from immuneACCESS, the table was reduced by TCRdb to in-frame sequences with V and J called. These copies leave out some clones; in studies compared against another copy, an unresolved V gene accounts for under half, and the cause of the remainder is not known. This sample is represented by a few hundred thousand clones; roughly nine tenths of them were singletons. The biggest ten clones account for about 3% of the sample. The sequenced material came from PBMCs or T cells enriched from blood (not recorded which). These receptors all come from a woman aged 45 to 65 who had recovered from COVID-19.

The table lists this clone with a count of one. The chain combines TRBV27 with TRBJ1-2, with D tentatively TRBD1 (6 bases). The germline gives CDR1 MNHEY, CDR2 SMNVEV (reference sequence). The CDR3 covers 15 residues. Deletions cut 6 bases from V and 0 bases from J, with 14 bases between. The CDR3 reads CASSLLGGPNYGYTF. The CDR3 region has the DNA TGTGCCAGCAGCCTCTTGGGGGGGCCTAACTATGGCTACACCTTC.

This clone was picked up a small number of times. The rearrangement joins TRBV18 to TRBJ1-6, with TRBD1 as a possible D gene (6 bases). Deletions cut 1 base from V and 9 bases from J, with 10 bases between. The CDR3 runs 14 residues. Germline-derived CDR1 and CDR2 are KGHSH and LQKENI. CDR3 sequence (DNA): TGTGCCAGCTCACCACGGACAGAGAGTTCACCCCTCCACTTT. Encoded protein: CASSPRTESSPLHF. The full variable domain, its missing parts supplied by reference TRBV18 and TRBJ1-6, is NAGVMQNPRHLVRRRGQEARLRCSPMKGHSHVYWYRQLPEEGLKFMVYLQKENIIDESGMPKERFSAEFPKEGPSILRIQQVVRGDSAAYFCASSPRTESSPLHFGNGTRLTVT.

The rearrangement joins TRBV6-5 to TRBJ2-7, with D maybe TRBD1 (6 bases). The CDR3 loop spans 13 amino acids. V lost 11 bases and J 3 bases, leaving 17 bases between the germline ends. CDR1 is MNHEY, CDR2 SVGAGI, per germline. CDR3 in amino acids: CAGGEGPGYEQYF. The DNA for the CDR3 is TGTGCCGGGGGCGAAGGTCCAGGCTACGAGCAGTACTTC.

This rearrangement joins TRBV7-2 to TRBJ2-1, with 16 bases matching TRBD2. J was trimmed by 12 bases and V by 3 bases; bases with no gene match: 11. The germline CDR1 and CDR2 sequences are SGHTA and FQGNSA. The length of the CDR3 is 17 residues. The CDR3 is CASSFTAGTSGREGQFF. In DNA form, the CDR3 reads TGTGCCAGCAGCTTCACAGCCGGGACTAGCGGGAGGGAGGGGCAGTTCTTC.

The CDR3 protein is CASSPIGRENTGELFF. In DNA, the CDR3 is TGCGCCAGCAGTCCCATCGGTCGGGAGAACACCGGGGAGCTGTTTTTT. This chain joins TRBV23-1 and TRBJ2-2; D possibly corresponds to TRBD2 (5 bases). TRBV23-1 is reported as an ORF; its role is uncertain. The CDR3 has 16 amino acids. V shed 4 bases and J shed 1 base, with 13 bases lying between them.

The chain couples TRBV7-9 to TRBJ1-4, with D possibly being TRBD1 (6 bases). V dropped 3 bases and J dropped 5 bases, with 13 bases sitting between them. The CDR3 runs to 15 residues. Germline-derived CDR1 and CDR2 are SEHNR and FQNEAQ (reference sequence). CDR3 residues: CASSFSTGINEKLFF. CDR3 coding DNA: TGTGCCAGCAGCTTTTCCACAGGGATAAATGAAAAACTGTTTTTT. Complete variable domain (other parts from reference TRBV7-9 and TRBJ1-4): DTGVSQNPRHKITKRGQNVTFRCDPISEHNRLYWYRQTLGQGPEFLTYFQNEAQLEKSRLLSDRFSAERPKGSFSTLEIQRTEQGDSAMYLCASSFSTGINEKLFFGSGTQLSVL.

The rearrangement links TRBV5-1 to TRBJ1-2; possible D gene TRBD1, 6 bases. This CDR3 comprises 14 residues. Germline CDR1 and CDR2: SGHRS and YFSETQ. Trimming left V 1 base short and J 8 bases short, with 15 bases between. The chain's CDR3 is CASSLFTDSSGYTF. Written as DNA, the CDR3 is TGCGCCAGCAGCTTGTTCACGGACAGTAGCGGCTACACCTTC.

The chain is built from TRBV7-2 and TRBJ1-5, with no clear D. Between the trimmed V and J ends, which lost 2 bases and 4 bases, there was a span of 6 bases. This CDR3 is 13 amino acids long. Germline V gene data show CDR1 as SGHTA and CDR2 as FQGNSA. This chain's CDR3 is CASSLTGNQPQHF. DNA of the CDR3: TGTGCCAGCAGCTTAACGGGGAATCAGCCCCAGCATTTT.

This sequence joins TRBV4-2 and TRBJ2-5; 12 nucleotides match TRBD2. In germline, CDR1 is LGHNA, CDR2 YNFKEQ. The CDR3 sequence is 17 residues long. Losses at the gene ends were 0 bases for V and 2 bases for J; bases not matched to a gene: 4. CDR3 nucleotide sequence: TGTGCCAGCAGCCAAGAAATGCTAGCGGGAGGGCAAGAGACCCAGTACTTC. It yields the protein CASSQEMLAGGQETQYF.

J is TRBJ1-5 and V is TRBV28; D unresolved. In germline, CDR1 is MDHEN, CDR2 SYDVKM. This CDR3 spans 16 amino acids. V dropped 5 bases and J dropped 5 bases, with 19 bases sitting between them. The CDR3 DNA sequence: TGTGCCAGCAGTAACCCAACCCGGCAAGAGGATCAGCCCCAGCATTTT. It specifies CASSNPTRQEDQPQHF. The variable domain in full, with the rest retrieved from reference TRBV28 and TRBJ1-5, is DVKVTQSSRYLVKRTGEKVFLECVQDMDHENMFWYRQDPGLGLRLIYFSYDVKMKEKGDIPEGYSVSREKKERFSLILESASTNQTSMYLCASSNPTRQEDQPQHFGDGTRLSIL.

Remarks on this clone: Its ends do not fully match the called genes, so a read error is possible. This rearrangement joins TRBV10-3 to TRBJ1-1; 10 positions agree with TRBD1. The CDR3 totals 13 residues. CDR1 and CDR2 (germline): ENHRY, SYGVKD. CDR3 DNA sequence: TGCGCGGGACAGGGGAACCTGAACACTGAAGCTTTCTTT. Its protein product is CAGQGNLNTEAFF.

The rearrangement joins TRBV5-6 to TRBJ2-3; 15 bases agree with TRBD2. Losses at the gene ends were 2 bases for V and 3 bases for J; bases not matched to a gene: 7. This CDR3 region has 18 residues. Germline CDR1 and CDR2: SGHDT and YYEEEE. CDR3 in DNA: TGTGCCAGCAGCTTAGGACTAGCGGGAGGGCCGGGGACAGATACGCAGTATTTT. As protein: CASSLGLAGGPGTDTQYF.

The chain uses TRBV3-1 (or the pseudogene TRBV3-2) and TRBJ2-4; D not certain. The CDR3 is 12 amino acids. Trimming left V 4 bases short and J 9 bases short, with 10 bases between. Germline V gives CDR1 LGHDT, CDR2 YNNKEL (reference sequence). CDR3 amino acids: CASSPEVSIQYF. The DNA of the CDR3 is TGTGCCAGCAGCCCAGAGGTGAGCATTCAGTACTTC.

CDR3: CASSQDNTRNYGYTF. CDR3 coding DNA: TGTGCCAGCAGCCAAGATAACACCAGAAACTATGGCTACACCTTC. The chain uses TRBV3-1 (or the pseudogene TRBV3-2) and TRBJ1-2; unclear D gene. Trimming took 0 bases from V and 2 from J, leaving 10 bases between them. The CDR3 has 15 residues. The germline CDR1 and CDR2 sequences are LGHDT and YNNKEL (reference sequence).

The chain joins TRBV7-9 to TRBJ2-1, with 7 bases identical to TRBD1. The CDR3 consists of 15 residues. The V segment lost 5 bases and the J segment 7 bases; nucleotides outside the gene matches: 11. Germline values: CDR1 SEHNR, CDR2 FQNEAQ (reference sequence). CDR3 DNA: TGTGCCAGCAGCGCCGTCTCGGGACAGTCAAATGAGCAGTTCTTC. It is translated as CASSAVSGQSNEQFF.

The count of this clone is one. The sample holds other DNA sequences that translate to the same CDR3. The chain employs TRBV3-1 (or the pseudogene TRBV3-2) and TRBJ1-3, with 7 positions matching TRBD1. The germline V gene has CDR1 LGHDT and CDR2 YNNKEL (reference sequence). The CDR3 runs to 14 residues. V shed 5 bases and J 2 bases; nucleotides not matched to a gene: 3. This chain's CDR3 is CASSYRGTGNTIYF. Written as DNA, the CDR3 is TGTGCCAGCAGCTACAGGGGAACTGGAAACACCATATATTTT.

V is TRBV3-1 (or the pseudogene TRBV3-2) and J is TRBJ2-3; 13 bases line up with TRBD2. V dropped 2 bases and J dropped 4; count of bases not matched to a gene: 6. Germline loops: CDR1 LGHDT, CDR2 YNNKEL (reference sequence). The CDR3 spans 17 residues. The CDR3 here is CASSQQGTSGIPDTQYF. The CDR3 DNA reads TGTGCCAGCAGCCAACAGGGGACTAGCGGGATTCCAGATACGCAGTATTTT.

Only one count was recorded for this clone. The chain links TRBV11-2 to TRBJ2-3; D not certain. V shed 1 base and J shed 3 bases, with 11 bases lying between them. The CDR3 consists of 15 residues. CDR1 and CDR2 (germline): SGHAT, FQNNGV. This chain's CDR3 is CASSLVPSMTDTQYF. The DNA for the CDR3 is TGTGCCAGCAGCTTAGTCCCTAGTATGACAGATACGCAGTATTTT.

This chain links TRBV24-1 with TRBJ2-2, with D perhaps TRBD2 (5 bases). Germline-derived CDR1 and CDR2 are KGHDR and SFDVKD. Trimming removed 3 bases from V and 2 bases from J, with 12 bases in between. The CDR3 covers 16 residues. This CDR3 is CATSDLSGRNTGELFF. CDR3 nucleotides: TGTGCCACCAGTGATCTGTCGGGAAGAAACACCGGGGAGCTGTTTTTT.

The chain links TRBV6-5 to TRBJ1-1; 10 nucleotides agree with TRBD1. The CDR3 sequence is 14 residues long. Looked up from germline, CDR1 is MNHEY and CDR2 is SVGAGI. With V trimmed by 7 bases and J by 3 bases, 5 bases remained unmatched. The CDR3 spells CASTRQGADTEAFF. The DNA of the CDR3 is TGTGCCAGCACCCGACAGGGGGCAGACACTGAAGCTTTCTTT.

The V and J genes are TRBV21-1 and TRBJ2-1; TRBD2 was called by the table and not checked on the DNA. TRBV21-1 constitutes a pseudogene. This CDR3 region has 20 residues. The CDR3 here is CASSNPRGVTSGVSYNEQFF. In DNA, the CDR3 is TGTGCCAGCAGCAATCCAAGGGGGGTGACTAGCGGGGTCTCCTACAATGAGCAGTTCTTC.